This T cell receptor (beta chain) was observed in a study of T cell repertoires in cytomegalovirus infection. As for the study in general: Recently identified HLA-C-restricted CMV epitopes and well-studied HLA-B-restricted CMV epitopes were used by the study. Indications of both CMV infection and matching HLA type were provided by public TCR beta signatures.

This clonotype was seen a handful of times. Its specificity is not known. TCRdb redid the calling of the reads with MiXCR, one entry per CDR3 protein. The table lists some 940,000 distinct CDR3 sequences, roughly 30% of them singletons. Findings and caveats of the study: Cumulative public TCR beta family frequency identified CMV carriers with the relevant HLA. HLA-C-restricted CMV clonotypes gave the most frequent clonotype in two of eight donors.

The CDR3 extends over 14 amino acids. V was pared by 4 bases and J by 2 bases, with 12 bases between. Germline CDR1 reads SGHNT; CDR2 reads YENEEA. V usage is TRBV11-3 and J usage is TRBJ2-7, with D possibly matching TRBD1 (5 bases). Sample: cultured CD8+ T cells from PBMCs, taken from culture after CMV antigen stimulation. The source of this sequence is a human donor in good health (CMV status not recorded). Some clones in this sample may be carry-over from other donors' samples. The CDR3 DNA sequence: TGTGCCAGCAGCTCCTCGGCAGGGACCTACGAGCAGTACTTC. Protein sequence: CASSSSAGTYEQYF.